The entry that follows covers one T cell receptor beta chain sequence. This record comes from a study of siplizumab effects on memory and regulatory T cells. Germline CDR1 is SGDLS and CDR2 is YYNGEE. This CDR3 region has 15 residues. The germline V and J ends were trimmed by 0 bases and 0 bases, with 6 bases remaining between them. Sequencing was performed with immunoSEQ multiplex PCR; in TCRdb, only in-frame clones are kept and a portion is missing. The sample consists of 80,000 to 95,000 clones, over 90% of them appearing once. The material sequenced was CD8+ T cells sorted from blood. V usage is TRBV9 and J usage is TRBJ1-4; D remains unclear. The TCR was taken from a human donor in good health. The CDR3 spells CASSVVGATNEKLFF. In nucleotides, the CDR3 is TGTGCCAGCAGCGTAGTTGGTGCAACTAATGAAAAACTGTTTTTT.